Each of the 27 T cell receptor beta chains below was sequenced from the same sample in a study of T-cell reconstitution after alpha-beta-depleted transplantation in children. Unique molecular identifiers were built into the TCRbeta library. TCRdb re-derived calls from the PCR reads in MiXCR, one entry per CDR3 protein. The sample has some 830,000 distinct CDR3 sequences, under 20% seen once; the top ten hold roughly 5%. Sequences were derived from PBMCs, mostly from graft donor cells, sampled 360 days after TCRalphabeta/CD19-depleted stem cell transplant. These receptor sequences come from a male patient between 10 and 17 years old who had a stem cell transplant for acute lymphoblastic leukemia, so the T cells may come from the graft donor.

This clonotype was recorded a few times. The rearrangement uses TRBV10-1 and TRBJ2-7, with a tentative D call TRBD1 (5 bases). V was clipped by 0 bases and J by 1 base, with 7 bases between them. CDR1 is WNHNN, CDR2 SYGVQD, per germline (reference sequence). The CDR3 is 14 amino acids. CDR3 loop: CASSESTGSYEQYF. The CDR3 nucleotides are TGCGCCAGCAGTGAGTCAACAGGATCCTACGAGCAGTACTTC.

The rearrangement links TRBV20-1 to TRBJ2-3; perhaps TRBD1 as D (6 bases). Germline V CDR1 and CDR2: DFQATT, SNEGSKA (reference sequence). The CDR3 is 14 amino acids. The V end was cut by 0 bases, the J end by 3 bases, with 10 bases between. CDR3 protein: CSARDPRGTDTQYF. The CDR3, as DNA: TGCAGTGCTAGAGATCCGAGGGGGACAGATACGCAGTATTTT.

This clonotype was seen many times. V is TRBV20-1 and J is TRBJ2-7, with 10 bases aligning to TRBD2. There are 15 residues in the CDR3. The V and J ends lost 1 base and 1 base, in that order; junction bases with no gene match: 4. Germline-derived CDR1 and CDR2 are DFQATT and SNEGSKA (reference sequence). Here the CDR3 reads CSARARTSGSYEQYF. CDR3 DNA sequence: TGCAGTGCTAGAGCGAGGACTAGCGGTTCCTACGAGCAGTACTTC.

The V and J genes are TRBV27 and TRBJ2-3; no clear D gene. The length of the CDR3 is 16 residues. Germline V gives CDR1 MNHEY, CDR2 SMNVEV (reference sequence). Trimming took 5 bases from V and 1 from J, leaving 16 bases between them. The CDR3 sequence: CASSLISLRGTDTQYF. For the CDR3, the DNA is TGTGCCAGCAGTCTGATCTCCCTTCGGGGCACAGATACGCAGTATTTT.

This clonotype appeared a few times. This chain links TRBV5-1 with TRBJ1-5, with D hard to call. There are 13 residues in the CDR3. Trimming pared 7 bases from V and 0 bases from J, leaving 8 bases between. CDR1 is SGHRS and CDR2 is YFSETQ in the germline V gene. In DNA, the CDR3 is TGCGCCAGCTCGGATGATAGCAATCAGCCCCAGCATTTT. It specifies CASSDDSNQPQHF.

This clonotype was counted many times. The chain recombines TRBV7-3 with TRBJ2-1; TRBD2 matches at 8 bases. The V and J ends lost 8 bases and 7 bases, in that order; junction bases with no gene match: 4. The CDR3 is 12 amino acids. The germline V gene has CDR1 SGHTA and CDR2 FQGTGA. Written as DNA, the CDR3 is TGTGCCAGCGGGACTAGTCTTAATGAGCAGTTCTTC. It is translated as CASGTSLNEQFF.

This clonotype was seen only a few times. The chain carries TRBV2 and TRBJ2-2; 7 bases agree with TRBD2. This CDR3 has 14 amino acids. Germline-derived CDR1 and CDR2 are SNHLY and FYNNEI. The V and J ends lost 7 bases and 2 bases, in that order; junction bases with no gene match: 4. Written as DNA, the CDR3 is TGTGCCAGCACCGGCGGGAGAAACACCGGGGAGCTGTTTTTT. It is translated as CASTGGRNTGELFF.

There are a few counts of this clonotype. The chain links TRBV18 to TRBJ2-1, with 9 bases that match TRBD2. CDR3 length: 16 residues. CDR1 is KGHSH, CDR2 LQKENI, per germline. The V segment lost 4 bases and the J segment 3 bases; nucleotides outside the gene matches: 7. CDR3 loop: CASSLTGTSRYNEQFF. The DNA of the CDR3 is TGTGCCAGCTCACTTACCGGGACTAGCCGCTACAATGAGCAGTTCTTC.

This clonotype has more than one count but fewer than ten. Here the CDR3 reads CASSPGLVKNEQFF. CDR3 nucleotide sequence: TGCGCCAGCAGCCCGGGACTAGTCAAGAATGAGCAGTTCTTC. The V and J genes are TRBV5-1 and TRBJ2-1, with 8 bases lining up with TRBD2. CDR1 is SGHRS and CDR2 is YFSETQ in the germline V gene. The CDR3 extends over 14 amino acids. J gave up 7 bases and V 4 bases, and 7 bases lay outside the gene matches. The entire variable domain, with the rest obtained from reference TRBV5-1 and TRBJ2-1, is as follows: KAGVTQTPRYLIKTRGQQVTLSCSPISGHRSVSWYQQTPGQGLQFLFEYFSETQRNKGNFPGRFSGRQFSNSRSEMNVSTLELGDSALYLCASSPGLVKNEQFFGPGTRLTVL.

A few counts support this clonotype. The V gene is TRBV5-1, the J gene TRBJ2-5; 7 nucleotides align to TRBD1. There are 12 residues in the CDR3. The J segment lost 4 bases and the V segment lost 4 bases, leaving 1 base of the junction unmatched. Germline loops: CDR1 SGHRS, CDR2 YFSETQ. The CDR3 reads CASSRGRETQYF. The CDR3 region has the DNA TGCGCCAGCAGCAGGGGGCGAGAGACCCAGTACTTC.

This chain uses TRBV4-1 with TRBJ1-4; D gene ambiguous. CDR1 and CDR2 from the germline V gene are MGHRA and YSYEKL. CDR3 length equals 17 residues. V was clipped by 0 bases and J by 0 bases, with 11 bases between them. For the CDR3, the DNA is TGCGCCAGCAGCCAAGACGTCGGTCGGGCAACTAATGAAAAACTGTTTTTT. Protein product: CASSQDVGRATNEKLFF.

This clonotype turned up a few times. The chain joins TRBV19 to TRBJ2-6; the match to TRBD1 covers 7 bases. The germline V gene encodes CDR1 LNHDA and CDR2 SQIVND (reference sequence). The CDR3 length is 16 residues. This chain's CDR3 is CGSRGGRNSGANVLTF. The CDR3 nucleotides are TGTGGAAGCAGAGGGGGCAGGAACTCTGGGGCCAACGTCCTGACTTTC.

This clonotype was observed a few times. The chain combines TRBV20-1 with TRBJ1-1, with D possibly matching TRBD1 (5 bases). This CDR3 spans 15 amino acids. V lost 0 bases to trimming and J lost 6 bases, with 17 bases between them. Germline V gene data show CDR1 as DFQATT and CDR2 as SNEGSKA (reference sequence). The CDR3 sequence is CSARESPFRGSEAFF. The CDR3, as DNA: TGCAGTGCTAGAGAGTCCCCTTTTCGGGGCTCTGAAGCTTTCTTT.

This clonotype was observed a handful of times. The V gene is TRBV7-7, the J gene TRBJ2-2, with 9 bases matching TRBD1. J gave up 1 base and V 1 base, and 4 bases lay outside the gene matches. This CDR3 is 17 amino acids long. Germline V gene data show CDR1 as SSHAT and CDR2 as FNYEAQ (reference sequence). CDR3 in DNA: TGTGCCAGCAGCTTAGAAGGGACAGGGTGGAACACCGGGGAGCTGTTTTTT. Translation: CASSLEGTGWNTGELFF.

There are a few counts of this clonotype. The chain combines TRBV12-3 or TRBV12-4 with TRBJ2-7; 12 bases fit TRBD1. CDR3 size: 15 residues. Trimming removed 8 bases from V and 2 bases from J; junction bases left unmatched: 7. The CDR3 here is CASGLGQGAAYEQYF. The CDR3 nucleotides read TGTGCCAGCGGATTGGGACAGGGGGCCGCCTACGAGCAGTACTTC.

The chain links TRBV7-9 to TRBJ2-1; TRBD1 or TRBD2 may be the D gene (5 bases each). Deletions cut 7 bases from V and 16 bases from J, with 20 bases between. The length of the CDR3 is 12 residues. Germline-derived CDR1 and CDR2 are SEHNR and FQNEAQ (reference sequence). The CDR3 DNA reads as TGTGCCAGCACCCCAGGACCCCCGGGGCGATTCTTC. This sequence encodes CASTPGPPGRFF.

The chain has TRBV2 and TRBJ2-3; TRBD2 matches 10 bases. J was trimmed by 2 bases and V by 6 bases; bases with no gene match: 5. Germline CDR1 is SNHLY and CDR2 is FYNNEI. The length of the CDR3 is 15 residues. The CDR3 loop is CASSEREGLTDTQYF. CDR3 DNA: TGTGCCAGCAGCGAGCGGGAGGGCCTCACAGATACGCAGTATTTT. Complete variable domain (other parts from reference TRBV2 and TRBJ2-3): EPEVTQTPSHQVTQMGQEVILRCVPISNHLYFYWYRQILGQKVEFLVSFYNNEISEKSEIFDDQFSVERPDGSNFTLKIRSTKLEDSAMYFCASSEREGLTDTQYFGPGTRLTVL.

There are a few counts of this clonotype. The gene calls are TRBV6-5 and TRBJ1-1, with D unresolved. The ends were cut back, 2 bases at V and 0 bases at J, with 7 bases in the middle. CDR1 and CDR2 from the germline V gene are MNHEY and SVGAGI. CDR3 length: 14 amino acids. CDR3 in amino acids: CASSYAIMNTEAFF. CDR3 nucleotides: TGTGCCAGCAGTTACGCAATAATGAACACTGAAGCTTTCTTT.

The J gene is TRBJ2-1, the V gene TRBV3-1, with TRBD2 as a possible D gene (7 bases). The CDR3 spans 13 residues. Looked up from germline, CDR1 is LGHDT and CDR2 is YNNKEL (reference sequence). Between the trimmed V and J ends, which lost 0 bases and 9 bases, there was a span of 9 bases. The CDR3 reads CASSQDGGLEQFF. CDR3 coding DNA: TGTGCCAGCAGCCAAGACGGGGGGCTTGAGCAGTTCTTC.

This clonotype was detected many times. The V and J genes are TRBV2 and TRBJ2-4, with 10 nucleotides matching TRBD2. The CDR3 is 18 residues long. Germline CDR1 reads SNHLY; CDR2 reads FYNNEI. The trim removed 2 bases at V and 7 bases at J, leaving 14 bases unmatched. This CDR3 is CASSEFGLAGAHINIQYF. For the CDR3, the DNA is TGTGCCAGCAGTGAATTTGGGCTAGCGGGAGCCCATATCAACATTCAGTACTTC.

The chain links TRBV4-1 to TRBJ2-1, with TRBD2 identical over 8 bases. The germline gives CDR1 MGHRA, CDR2 YSYEKL. The CDR3 spans 12 residues. The junction had 2 bases not matched to a gene; V was cut back by 1 base and J by 12 bases. The CDR3 loop is CASSQGGLVQFF. In DNA, the CDR3 is TGCGCCAGCAGCCAAGGGGGACTAGTGCAGTTCTTC.

This clonotype was recorded a few times. V gene TRBV29-1 combines with J gene TRBJ2-2; TRBD2 agrees at 9 bases. CDR1 is SQVTM and CDR2 is ANQGSEA in the germline V gene. This CDR3 contains 15 residues. The ends lost 4 bases at V and 4 bases at J; junction bases unmatched: 7. CDR3 protein: CSVVVSGSFTGELFF. The CDR3 DNA sequence: TGCAGCGTTGTGGTTAGCGGGAGTTTCACCGGGGAGCTGTTTTTT.

There are many counts of this clonotype. This sequence joins TRBV4-1 and TRBJ1-1; D is unclear. The CDR3 consists of 14 residues. Per germline, CDR1 MGHRA and CDR2 YSYEKL. Trimming cost V 1 base and J 3 bases, with 9 bases left between them. In nucleotides, the CDR3 is TGCGCCAGCAGCCAAGTCCCTGGTTACACTGAAGCTTTCTTT. Its translation is CASSQVPGYTEAFF.

This sequence joins TRBV9 and TRBJ2-7, with 12 bases aligning to TRBD2. The ends lost 4 bases at V and 5 bases at J; junction bases unmatched: 4. The CDR3 length is 14 residues. CDR1 and CDR2 from the germline V gene are SGDLS and YYNGEE. CDR3 sequence (DNA): TGTGCCAGCAGCCCCCGGACTAGCGGGAACGAGCAGTACTTC. Its translation is CASSPRTSGNEQYF. Using reference TRBV9 and TRBJ2-7 for the parts outside the CDR3, the full variable domain is DSGVTQTPKHLITATGQRVTLRCSPRSGDLSVYWYQQSLDQGLQFLIQYYNGEERAKGNILERFSAQQFPDLHSELNLSSLELGDSALYFCASSPRTSGNEQYFGPGTRLTVT.

The chain employs TRBV10-3 and TRBJ1-1; 12 positions match TRBD1. V was pared by 11 bases and J by 0 bases, with 10 bases of the junction left unmatched. CDR3 size: 16 residues. Per the germline V gene, CDR1 is ENHRY and CDR2 is SYGVKD. CDR3 loop: CAVDGTGGGMNTEAFF. CDR3 DNA: TGTGCCGTGGACGGGACAGGGGGCGGCATGAACACTGAAGCTTTCTTT.

This clonotype was found many times. The V gene is TRBV7-6, the J gene TRBJ1-2; 8 nucleotides line up with TRBD1. This CDR3 is 14 amino acids long. The trim removed 5 bases at V and 5 bases at J, leaving 7 bases unmatched. Germline V gene lookup returns CDR1 SGHVS and CDR2 FNYEAQ. DNA for the CDR3: TGTGCCAGCAGCCCCCTGACAGGGGATTATGGCTACACCTTC. It is translated as CASSPLTGDYGYTF.

The genes are TRBV18 and TRBJ2-7, with unresolved D. In germline, CDR1 is KGHSH, CDR2 LQKENI. Trimming left V 0 bases short and J 5 bases short, with 11 bases between. The CDR3 is 14 residues long. For the CDR3, the DNA is TGTGCCAGCTCACCACCTCGACTTGGGAACGAGCAGTACTTC. Translated: CASSPPRLGNEQYF. Filled out from reference TRBV18 and TRBJ2-7, the complete variable domain reads NAGVMQNPRHLVRRRGQEARLRCSPMKGHSHVYWYRQLPEEGLKFMVYLQKENIIDESGMPKERFSAEFPKEGPSILRIQQVVRGDSAAYFCASSPPRLGNEQYFGPGTRLTVT.